This T cell receptor beta chain was sequenced for a study of T cells in Graves' hyperthyroidism and ophthalmopathy. The diagnostic basis comprised clinical symptoms, serum thyroxine and TRAb, thyroid ultrasound and orbital computed tomography. This clonotype was observed a single time. Amplified TCR beta CDR3 regions derived from RNA transcripts. The primer set for the first-round RT-PCR of the TCR CDR3 was HTBI. One entry per CDR3 protein results from TCRdb running MiXCR on the multiplex PCR reads. The sample shows 480,000 or so distinct CDR3 sequences, 40% to 50% of them seen only once. The V segment lost 5 bases and the J segment 5 bases; nucleotides outside the gene matches: 14. The CDR3 has 16 residues. CDR1 is SGHTA, CDR2 FQGNSA, per germline.

The rearrangement uses TRBV7-2 and TRBJ2-5, with 7 bases matching TRBD1. The specimen was peripheral blood or thyroid tissue (not recorded which). The sequence came from an adult woman with Graves' disease, either hyperthyroidism or ophthalmopathy (not recorded which). The CDR3 sequence: CASSQAAQGIGETQYF. For the CDR3, the DNA is TGTGCCAGCAGCCAAGCGGCACAGGGGATAGGGGAGACCCAGTACTTC.